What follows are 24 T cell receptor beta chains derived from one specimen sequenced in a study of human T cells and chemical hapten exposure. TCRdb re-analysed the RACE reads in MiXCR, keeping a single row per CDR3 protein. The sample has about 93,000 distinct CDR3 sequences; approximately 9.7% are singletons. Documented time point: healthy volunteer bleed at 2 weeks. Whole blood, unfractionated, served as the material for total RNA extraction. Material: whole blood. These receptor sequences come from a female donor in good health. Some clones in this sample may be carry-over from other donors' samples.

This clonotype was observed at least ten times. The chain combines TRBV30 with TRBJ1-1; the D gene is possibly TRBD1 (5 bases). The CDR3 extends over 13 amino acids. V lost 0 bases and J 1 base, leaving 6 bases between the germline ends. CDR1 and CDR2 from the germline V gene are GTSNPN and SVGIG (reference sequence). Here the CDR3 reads CAWSVRENTEAFF. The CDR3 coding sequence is TGTGCCTGGAGTGTCAGGGAGAACACTGAAGCTTTCTTT.

The CDR3 DNA follows: TGTGCCAGCAGTGGGACTAGCGGTAGCTCCTACAATGAGCAGTTCTTC. This codes for CASSGTSGSSYNEQFF. The rearrangement joins TRBV2 to TRBJ2-1, with 10 bases aligning to TRBD2. V was clipped by 4 bases and J by 0 bases; unmatched bases: 3. In germline, CDR1 is SNHLY, CDR2 FYNNEI. This CDR3 spans 16 amino acids.

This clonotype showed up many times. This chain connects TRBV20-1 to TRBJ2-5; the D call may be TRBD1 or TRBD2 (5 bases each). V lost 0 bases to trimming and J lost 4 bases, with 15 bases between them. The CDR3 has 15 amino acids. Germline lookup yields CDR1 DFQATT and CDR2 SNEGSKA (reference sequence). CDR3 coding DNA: TGCAGTGCTAGAGAGCCCGGGGACGTAACAGAGACCCAGTACTTC. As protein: CSAREPGDVTETQYF.

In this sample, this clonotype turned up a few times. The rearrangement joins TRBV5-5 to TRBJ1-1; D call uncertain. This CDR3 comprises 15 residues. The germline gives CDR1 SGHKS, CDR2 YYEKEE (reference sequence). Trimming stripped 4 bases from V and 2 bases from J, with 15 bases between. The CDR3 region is CASSPAWGLNTEAFF. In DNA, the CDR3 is TGTGCCAGCAGCCCCGCTTGGGGATTAAACACTGAAGCTTTCTTT.

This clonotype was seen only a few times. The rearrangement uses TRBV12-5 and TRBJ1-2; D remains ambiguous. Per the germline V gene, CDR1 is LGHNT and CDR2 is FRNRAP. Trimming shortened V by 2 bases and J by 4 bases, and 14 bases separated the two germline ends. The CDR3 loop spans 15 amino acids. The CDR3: CASGLSELPTYGYTF. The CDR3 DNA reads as TGTGCTAGTGGTTTGTCCGAACTTCCTACCTATGGCTACACCTTC.

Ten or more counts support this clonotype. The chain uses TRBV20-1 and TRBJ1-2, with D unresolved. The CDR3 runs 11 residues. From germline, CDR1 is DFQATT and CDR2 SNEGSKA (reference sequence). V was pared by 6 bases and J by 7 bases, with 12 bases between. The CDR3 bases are TGCAGTGCCCTGCGTCGGACTGGCTACACCTTC. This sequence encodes CSALRRTGYTF.

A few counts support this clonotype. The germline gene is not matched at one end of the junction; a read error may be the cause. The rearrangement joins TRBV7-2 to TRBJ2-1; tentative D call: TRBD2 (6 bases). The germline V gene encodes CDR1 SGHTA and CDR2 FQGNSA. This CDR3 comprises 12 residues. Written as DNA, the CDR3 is TGTGCCAGCAGCTTCGGCGGGAAATTTCTGGTCTTC. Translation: CASSFGGKFLVF.

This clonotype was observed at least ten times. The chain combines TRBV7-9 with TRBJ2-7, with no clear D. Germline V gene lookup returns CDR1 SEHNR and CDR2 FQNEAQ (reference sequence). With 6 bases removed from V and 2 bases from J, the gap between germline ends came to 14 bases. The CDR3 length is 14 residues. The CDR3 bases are TGTGCCAGCAGTTGGGGTGCGTTTGCCTACGAGCAGTACTTC. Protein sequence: CASSWGAFAYEQYF.

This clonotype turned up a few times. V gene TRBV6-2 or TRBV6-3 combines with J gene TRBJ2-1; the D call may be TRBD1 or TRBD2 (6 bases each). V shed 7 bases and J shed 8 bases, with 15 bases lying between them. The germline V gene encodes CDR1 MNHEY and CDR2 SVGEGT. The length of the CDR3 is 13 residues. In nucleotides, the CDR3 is TGTGCCAGCACCGTAGGGGGGCTGGATGAGCAGTTCTTC. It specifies CASTVGGLDEQFF.

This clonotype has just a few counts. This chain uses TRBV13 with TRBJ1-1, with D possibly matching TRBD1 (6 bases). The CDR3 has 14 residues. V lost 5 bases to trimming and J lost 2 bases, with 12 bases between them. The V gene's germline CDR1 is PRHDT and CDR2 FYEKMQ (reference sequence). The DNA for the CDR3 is TGTGCCAGCAGCGAGGGCAGGGGAAACACTGAAGCTTTCTTT. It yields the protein CASSEGRGNTEAFF.

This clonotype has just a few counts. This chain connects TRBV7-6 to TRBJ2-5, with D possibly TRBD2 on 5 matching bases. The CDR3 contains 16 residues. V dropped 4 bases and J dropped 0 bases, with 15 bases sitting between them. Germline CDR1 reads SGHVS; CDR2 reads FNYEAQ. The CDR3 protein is CASSSRLLKYQETQYF. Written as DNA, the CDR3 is TGTGCCAGCAGCTCCAGACTACTAAAGTACCAAGAGACCCAGTACTTC.

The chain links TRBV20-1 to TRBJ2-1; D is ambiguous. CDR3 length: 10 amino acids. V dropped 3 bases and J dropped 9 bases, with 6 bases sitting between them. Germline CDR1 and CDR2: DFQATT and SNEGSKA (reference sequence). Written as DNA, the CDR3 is TGCAGTGCTAGGTTGGGTGAGCAGTTCTTC. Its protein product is CSARLGEQFF.

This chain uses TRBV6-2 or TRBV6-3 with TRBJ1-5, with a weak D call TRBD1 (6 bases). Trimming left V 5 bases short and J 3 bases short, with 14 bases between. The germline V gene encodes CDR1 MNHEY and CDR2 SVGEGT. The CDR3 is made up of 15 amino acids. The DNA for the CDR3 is TGTGCCAGCAGTGGGGGAGGGGGTCCCAATCAGCCCCAGCATTTT. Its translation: CASSGGGGPNQPQHF.

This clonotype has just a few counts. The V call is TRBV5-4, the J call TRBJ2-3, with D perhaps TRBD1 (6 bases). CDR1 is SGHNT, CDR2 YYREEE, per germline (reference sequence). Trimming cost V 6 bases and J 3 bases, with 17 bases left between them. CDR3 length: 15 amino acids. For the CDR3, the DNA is TGTGCCAGCACCCCCCCGACAGGAGATACAGATACGCAGTATTTT. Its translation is CASTPPTGDTDTQYF.

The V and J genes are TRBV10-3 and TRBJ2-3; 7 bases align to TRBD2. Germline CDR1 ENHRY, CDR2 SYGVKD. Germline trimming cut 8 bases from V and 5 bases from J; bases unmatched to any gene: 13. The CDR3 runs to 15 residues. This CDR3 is CAIGGEGPSVDTQYF. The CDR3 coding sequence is TGTGCCATCGGGGGGGAAGGGCCATCGGTAGATACGCAGTATTTT.

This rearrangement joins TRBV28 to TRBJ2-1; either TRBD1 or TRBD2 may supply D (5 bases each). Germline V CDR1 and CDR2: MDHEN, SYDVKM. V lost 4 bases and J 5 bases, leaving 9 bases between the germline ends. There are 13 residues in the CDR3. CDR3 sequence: CASSSGRNNEQFF. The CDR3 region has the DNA TGTGCCAGCAGTTCGGGACGGAACAATGAGCAGTTCTTC. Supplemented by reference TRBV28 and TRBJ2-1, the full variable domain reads DVKVTQSSRYLVKRTGEKVFLECVQDMDHENMFWYRQDPGLGLRLIYFSYDVKMKEKGDIPEGYSVSREKKERFSLILESASTNQTSMYLCASSSGRNNEQFFGPGTRLTVL.

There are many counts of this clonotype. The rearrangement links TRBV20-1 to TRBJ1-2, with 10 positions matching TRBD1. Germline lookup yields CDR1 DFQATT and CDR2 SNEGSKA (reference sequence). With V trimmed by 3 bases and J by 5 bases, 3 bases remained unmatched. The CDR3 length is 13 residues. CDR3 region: CSASRGQGYGYTF. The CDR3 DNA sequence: TGCAGTGCTAGCCGGGGACAGGGGTATGGCTACACCTTC.

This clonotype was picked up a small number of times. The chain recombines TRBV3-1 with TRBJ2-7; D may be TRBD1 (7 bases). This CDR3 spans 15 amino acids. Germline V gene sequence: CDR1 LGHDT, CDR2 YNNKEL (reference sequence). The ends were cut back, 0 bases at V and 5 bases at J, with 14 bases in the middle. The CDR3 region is CASSQEAQGGNEQYF. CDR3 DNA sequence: TGTGCCAGCAGCCAAGAGGCTCAGGGGGGTAACGAGCAGTACTTC.

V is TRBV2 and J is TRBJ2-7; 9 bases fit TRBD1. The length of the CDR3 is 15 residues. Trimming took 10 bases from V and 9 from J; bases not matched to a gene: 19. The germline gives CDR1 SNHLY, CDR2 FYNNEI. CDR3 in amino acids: CAITLGSGQGGWQYF. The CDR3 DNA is TGTGCCATCACCCTCGGGTCGGGACAGGGAGGGTGGCAGTACTTC.

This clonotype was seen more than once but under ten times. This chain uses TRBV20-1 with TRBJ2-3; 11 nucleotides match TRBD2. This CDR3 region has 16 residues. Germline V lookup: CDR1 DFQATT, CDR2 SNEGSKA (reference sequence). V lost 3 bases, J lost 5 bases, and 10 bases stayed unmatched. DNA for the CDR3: TGCAGTGCTAGGGGCCCCACTAGCGGGAGAGGAGATACGCAGTATTTT. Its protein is CSARGPTSGRGDTQYF.

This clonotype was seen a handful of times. CDR3 nucleotides: TGTGCCAGCAGAGGTGCAAGCGAGTTCTCCTACGAGCAGTACTTC. This gives the protein CASRGASEFSYEQYF. V and J are TRBV6-5 and TRBJ2-7; D unresolved. The CDR3 length is 15 residues. Germline CDR1 reads MNHEY; CDR2 reads SVGAGI. Trimming cost V 6 bases and J 0 bases, with 15 bases left between them.

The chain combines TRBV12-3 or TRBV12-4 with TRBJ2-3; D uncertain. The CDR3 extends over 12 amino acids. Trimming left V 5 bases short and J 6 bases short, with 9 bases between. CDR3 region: CASSPLYDTQYF. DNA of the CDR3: TGTGCCAGCAGTCCCTTGTATGATACGCAGTATTTT.

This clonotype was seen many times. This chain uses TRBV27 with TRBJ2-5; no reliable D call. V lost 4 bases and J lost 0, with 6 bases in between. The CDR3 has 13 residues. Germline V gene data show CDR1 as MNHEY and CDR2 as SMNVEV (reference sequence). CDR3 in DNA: TGTGCCAGCAGTTCACAGTACCAAGAGACCCAGTACTTC. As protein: CASSSQYQETQYF.

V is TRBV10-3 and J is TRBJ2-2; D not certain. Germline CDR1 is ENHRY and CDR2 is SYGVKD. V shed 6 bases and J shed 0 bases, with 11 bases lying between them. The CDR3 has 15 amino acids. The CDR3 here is CAIRPTASNTGELFF. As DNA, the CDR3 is TGTGCCATCAGACCGACGGCCTCGAACACCGGGGAGCTGTTTTTT.